A single sample gave rise to the 27 T cell receptor beta chains below, sequenced in a study of T-cell reconstitution after alpha-beta-depleted transplantation in children. This sample's TCRbeta library carried unique molecular identifier barcodes. A single record per CDR3 protein comes from TCRdb applying MiXCR to the PCR reads. Found here are 180,000 or so distinct CDR3 sequences, about 6% of them singletons; the top ten hold around 4.4%. The starting material was PBMCs, obtained before TCRalphabeta/CD19-depleted stem cell transplant. Receptors originate from a girl less than two years old with combined immunodeficiency, due to receive a stem cell transplant.

At least ten counts were recorded for this clonotype. The rearrangement links TRBV9 to TRBJ2-1, with 10 bases matching TRBD2. The germline V gene has CDR1 SGDLS and CDR2 YYNGEE. Trimming at V came to 0 bases and at J to 8 bases, leaving 14 bases not matched to a gene. The CDR3 spans 18 residues. CDR3 sequence: CASSVDTSGVGWDHEQFF. The DNA for the CDR3 is TGTGCCAGCAGCGTAGATACTAGCGGGGTTGGTTGGGACCATGAGCAGTTCTTC.

The sample holds many counts of this clonotype. V gene TRBV7-3 combines with J gene TRBJ2-2, with 10 bases lining up with TRBD2. Germline trimming cut 1 base from V and 4 bases from J; bases unmatched to any gene: 9. The CDR3 covers 18 residues. Germline lookup yields CDR1 SGHTA and CDR2 FQGTGA. The CDR3 DNA follows: TGTGCCAGCAGCTTAAATCGAAGGACTAGCGGTGGCACCGGGGAGCTGTTTTTT. Translating it yields CASSLNRRTSGGTGELFF.

This clonotype came up many times. This chain connects TRBV4-2 to TRBJ2-1; D is possibly TRBD1 or TRBD2 (5 bases each). The germline V gene encodes CDR1 LGHNA and CDR2 YNFKEQ. The CDR3 runs 15 residues. V shed 4 bases and J shed 8 bases, with 18 bases lying between them. Written as DNA, the CDR3 is TGTGCCAGCAGCCTGGGGGTAGTCAGTTGGGATGAGCAGTTCTTC. Protein: CASSLGVVSWDEQFF.

This clonotype was seen at least ten times. The rearrangement uses TRBV28 and TRBJ2-5; TRBD1 aligns across 7 bases. The CDR3 loop spans 15 amino acids. Per germline, CDR1 MDHEN and CDR2 SYDVKM. The V gene end was trimmed by 6 bases and the J gene end by 0 bases; junction bases not matched to a gene: 7. CDR3 loop: CASRPTGPNQETQYF. CDR3 coding DNA: TGTGCCAGCAGACCGACAGGGCCAAACCAAGAGACCCAGTACTTC. The variable domain in full, with the rest retrieved from reference TRBV28 and TRBJ2-5, is DVKVTQSSRYLVKRTGEKVFLECVQDMDHENMFWYRQDPGLGLRLIYFSYDVKMKEKGDIPEGYSVSREKKERFSLILESASTNQTSMYLCASRPTGPNQETQYFGPGTRLLVL.

Many counts were recorded for this clonotype. This CDR3 reads CASSSLDQETQYF. CDR3 coding DNA: TGTGCCAGCAGTTCTCTCGACCAAGAGACCCAGTACTTC. The rearrangement uses TRBV12-3 or TRBV12-4 and TRBJ2-5; no clear D gene. V was clipped by 4 bases and J by 0 bases, with 6 bases between them. The CDR3 sequence is 13 residues long.

This clonotype was observed at least ten times. The gene calls are TRBV28 and TRBJ2-1, with a possible D match to TRBD2 (5 bases). The V end lost 7 bases, the J end lost 8 bases, and 15 bases lay between the germline ends. The germline CDR1 and CDR2 sequences are MDHEN and SYDVKM. This CDR3 has 13 amino acids. The CDR3 nucleotides are TGTGCCAGCATCAAACTAGGGTTCTATGAGCAGTTCTTC. This translates into CASIKLGFYEQFF.

This clonotype was counted ten times or more. The chain recombines TRBV24-1 with TRBJ1-5; 8 bases fit TRBD1. The germline V gene encodes CDR1 KGHDR and CDR2 SFDVKD. V was pared by 2 bases and J by 5 bases, with 19 bases of the junction left unmatched. CDR3 length equals 20 residues. In DNA, the CDR3 is TGTGCCACCAGTGATTGGACAGGGTGGAGTGCCATCCTGCCTGATCAGCCCCAGCATTTT. As protein: CATSDWTGWSAILPDQPQHF.

This clonotype was seen repeatedly, ten times or more. The rearrangement uses TRBV10-3 and TRBJ2-7; 7 positions match TRBD2. This CDR3 contains 14 residues. V was pared by 2 bases and J by 2 bases, with 3 bases of the junction left unmatched. Per the germline V gene, CDR1 is ENHRY and CDR2 is SYGVKD. CDR3 DNA: TGTGCCATCAGTGAGGCGGGAGATGCCTACGAGCAGTACTTC. As protein: CAISEAGDAYEQYF.

This clonotype was observed many times. V usage is TRBV3-1 and J usage is TRBJ2-1; 13 bases line up with TRBD2. The ends lost 4 bases at V and 7 bases at J; junction bases unmatched: 16. Germline-derived CDR1 and CDR2 are LGHDT and YNNKEL (reference sequence). The CDR3 is made up of 19 amino acids. The CDR3 DNA reads TGTGCCAGCAGCCGAATCGGGACTAGCGGGGAGGGTGGGGTGAATGAGCAGTTCTTC. Protein: CASSRIGTSGEGGVNEQFF.

This clonotype showed up many times. The V and J genes are TRBV5-1 and TRBJ1-3; D remains unclear. Germline V gene lookup returns CDR1 SGHRS and CDR2 YFSETQ. The CDR3 totals 14 residues. V was pared by 4 bases and J by 4 bases, with 12 bases between. The CDR3 region has the DNA TGCGCCAGCAGCCTGGACGGAGAGGGAAACACCATATATTTT. This sequence encodes CASSLDGEGNTIYF.

The sample holds many counts of this clonotype. The chain is built from TRBV7-2 and TRBJ2-1, with D unclear. Trimming cost V 1 base and J 4 bases, with 8 bases left between them. The CDR3 has 14 amino acids. Germline V gene data show CDR1 as SGHTA and CDR2 as FQGNSA. This CDR3 reads CASSLVLQYNEQFF. CDR3 in DNA: TGTGCCAGCAGCTTAGTATTACAGTACAATGAGCAGTTCTTC.

This clonotype was found many times. The rearrangement links TRBV4-3 to TRBJ2-2; 7 nucleotides agree with TRBD1. CDR3 length equals 19 residues. In germline, CDR1 is LGHNA, CDR2 YSLEER. V gave up 0 bases and J gave up 0 bases; unmatched junction bases: 10. The CDR3 here is CASSQESSSGTANTGELFF. The CDR3 nucleotides read TGCGCCAGCAGCCAAGAATCGTCTTCCGGGACAGCGAACACCGGGGAGCTGTTTTTT.

This clonotype occurred many times. The chain links TRBV28 to TRBJ1-4; possible D gene TRBD1, 5 bases. Trimming took 7 bases from V and 0 from J, leaving 12 bases between them. CDR3 size: 15 residues. Germline V gene sequence: CDR1 MDHEN, CDR2 SYDVKM. For the CDR3, the DNA is TGTGCCAGCATCTTGGGGGGGGCAACTAATGAAAAACTGTTTTTT. Encoded protein: CASILGGATNEKLFF. The complete variable domain, with remaining parts taken from reference TRBV28 and TRBJ1-4, reads DVKVTQSSRYLVKRTGEKVFLECVQDMDHENMFWYRQDPGLGLRLIYFSYDVKMKEKGDIPEGYSVSREKKERFSLILESASTNQTSMYLCASILGGATNEKLFFGSGTQLSVL.

Ten or more counts support this clonotype. The rearrangement uses TRBV7-9 and TRBJ2-1; 10 bases agree with TRBD1. The trim removed 0 bases at V and 4 bases at J, leaving 3 bases unmatched. Germline assignment: CDR1 SEHNR and CDR2 FQNEAQ (reference sequence). CDR3 length equals 16 residues. DNA for the CDR3: TGTGCCAGCAGCTTAGCGGACAGGGGGTTTTACAATGAGCAGTTCTTC. Its protein product is CASSLADRGFYNEQFF.

This clonotype occurred many times. This rearrangement joins TRBV20-1 to TRBJ2-1; D is perhaps TRBD2 (5 bases). V was pared by 6 bases and J by 3 bases, with 21 bases between. CDR1 and CDR2 (germline): DFQATT, SNEGSKA (reference sequence). The length of the CDR3 is 16 residues. CDR3 amino acids: CSAGVGLPGGYNEQFF. The CDR3 nucleotides read TGCAGTGCCGGGGTCGGCCTGCCGGGTGGCTACAATGAGCAGTTCTTC.

This clonotype was recorded many times. The genes are TRBV2 and TRBJ2-1, with 9 bases matching TRBD1. Trimming took 8 bases from V and 7 from J; bases not matched to a gene: 12. Germline CDR1 SNHLY, CDR2 FYNNEI. This CDR3 has 15 residues. CDR3 coding DNA: TGTGCCAGCGAGGGATCCGGGACAGGGTGGAATGAGCAGTTCTTC. Translated, it gives CASEGSGTGWNEQFF.

This clonotype was detected a few times. The chain employs TRBV4-2 and TRBJ2-7; 14 bases line up with TRBD2. Germline values: CDR1 LGHNA, CDR2 YNFKEQ. V dropped 1 base and J dropped 4; count of bases not matched to a gene: 6. The CDR3 extends over 17 amino acids. The CDR3, as DNA: TGTGCCAGCAGCCAAGGCAGGGGACTAGCGGGGGTTTACGAGCAGTACTTC. Its protein product is CASSQGRGLAGVYEQYF.

This clonotype occurred many times. This chain connects TRBV4-1 to TRBJ1-2; D gene ambiguous. Trimming pared 5 bases from V and 8 bases from J, leaving 12 bases between. Germline V gene data show CDR1 as MGHRA and CDR2 as YSYEKL. CDR3 length equals 12 residues. CDR3 coding DNA: TGCGCCAGCAGCTCCTTTGTGGAAGGCTACACCTTC. Its translation: CASSSFVEGYTF.

The V and J genes are TRBV3-1 and TRBJ2-7; tentatively, D is TRBD1 or TRBD2 (5 bases each). The germline V gene has CDR1 LGHDT and CDR2 YNNKEL (reference sequence). The V gene lost 11 bases and the J gene lost 3 bases, with 23 bases spanning the gap. The CDR3 consists of 15 residues. The DNA of the CDR3 is TGTGCCTGCTGCCAGTTCCCGGGACCGGACTACGAGCAGTACTTC. This codes for CACCQFPGPDYEQYF.

At least ten counts were recorded for this clonotype. The gene calls are TRBV19 and TRBJ2-7; 9 bases fit TRBD1. V lost 7 bases and J lost 2; bases outside the gene matches: 6. From germline, CDR1 is LNHDA and CDR2 SQIVND (reference sequence). The CDR3 has 14 residues. The chain's CDR3 is CASTPGQGPYEQYF. The CDR3 DNA follows: TGTGCCAGTACCCCGGGACAGGGACCCTACGAGCAGTACTTC.

This clonotype was seen at least ten times. The rearrangement joins TRBV21-1 to TRBJ1-1; the tabulated D call, TRBD1, remains unverified against the DNA. TRBV21-1 is annotated as a pseudogene. The CDR3 totals 15 residues. The CDR3 DNA is TGTGCCAGCAGCAGGGGACAGCCCTTGAACACTGAAGCTTTCTTT. Its protein is CASSRGQPLNTEAFF.

A few counts support this clonotype. This chain joins TRBV30 and TRBJ2-5; TRBD2 might be the D (6 bases). Germline V gene data show CDR1 as GTSNPN and CDR2 as SVGIG (reference sequence). The CDR3 loop spans 12 amino acids. V was cut by 1 base and J by 14 bases, with 17 bases left in between. DNA for the CDR3: TGTGCCTGGAGTGCCGGCGGGACTGATATCTACTTC. This codes for CAWSAGGTDIYF. Full variable domain (outside the CDR3, taken from reference TRBV30 and TRBJ2-5): SQTIHQWPATLVQPVGSPLSLECTVEGTSNPNLYWYRQAAGRGLQLLFYSVGIGQISSEVPQNLSASRPQDRQFILSSKKLLLSDSGFYLCAWSAGGTDIYFGPGTRLLVL.

This rearrangement joins TRBV20-1 to TRBJ2-5, with TRBD2 identical over 12 bases. The CDR3 has 17 amino acids. The germline V gene has CDR1 DFQATT and CDR2 SNEGSKA (reference sequence). V trimming: 1 base; J trimming: 2 bases; junction bases outside the gene matches: 8. CDR3 bases: TGCAGTGCTAGAGCCTACGGACTAGCGGGATTTCAAGAGACCCAGTACTTC. It specifies CSARAYGLAGFQETQYF.

This clonotype was seen at least ten times. The CDR3 here is CSVVNGELFF. The CDR3 nucleotides are TGCAGCGTTGTTAACGGGGAGCTGTTTTTT. The genes are TRBV29-1 and TRBJ2-2; D is undetermined. The CDR3 spans 10 residues. Germline-derived CDR1 and CDR2 are SQVTM and ANQGSEA. Trimming pared 4 bases from V and 7 bases from J, leaving 4 bases between.

This clonotype was counted at least ten times. This sequence joins TRBV29-1 and TRBJ2-1; possible D gene TRBD1, 7 bases. V was cut by 2 bases and J by 4 bases, with 15 bases left in between. This CDR3 has 15 amino acids. Germline V CDR1 and CDR2: SQVTM, ANQGSEA. CDR3 sequence: CSVERGGRGYNEQFF. CDR3 DNA: TGCAGCGTTGAAAGGGGAGGCAGGGGGTACAATGAGCAGTTCTTC.

This clonotype has ten or more counts. The genes are TRBV7-8 and TRBJ1-2; a weak D match, TRBD1 (5 bases). The V gene lost 5 bases and the J gene lost 2 bases, with 12 bases spanning the gap. The germline V gene has CDR1 SGHVS and CDR2 FQNEAQ. The CDR3 extends over 14 amino acids. The CDR3 loop reads CASSQPTGNYGYTF. CDR3 DNA sequence: TGTGCCAGCAGCCAACCCACAGGAAACTATGGCTACACCTTC.

This clonotype was picked up many times. The chain joins TRBV4-3 to TRBJ2-1; possible D gene TRBD2, 5 bases. The CDR3 has 15 amino acids. Per germline, CDR1 LGHNA and CDR2 YSLEER. V was trimmed by 4 bases and J by 6 bases, leaving 16 bases between them. The CDR3 region has the DNA TGCGCCAGCAGCCCCCATCGCTTTACTAGCAATGAGCAGTTCTTC. Translation gives CASSPHRFTSNEQFF.